This is a list of T cell receptor beta chains from one sample in a study of shared clonotypes between healthy human individuals. Using immunoSEQ multiplex PCR, the repertoire was profiled, and TCRdb retains in-frame clones only, with some absent. The sample lists approximately 2.5 million clones; roughly nine tenths were seen once. Sequenced: naive CD4+ T cells sorted from blood. All receptors come from a man between 18 and 35 years old in good health. Each CDR3 is given with its conserved first and last residue. Each record gives: D gene, V gene, clone size, J gene, CDR3 DNA, CDR3 protein. D genes are given only for firm matches. Expanded clones get a size class; other rows say once, few or many, or leave the size out.

-	TRBV7-9	-	TRBJ1-2	TGTGCCAGCAGCTACGACAGACATGGCTACACCTTC	CASSYDRHGYTF
-	TRBV11-2	-	TRBJ1-2	TGTGCCAGCAGACCGTCCCGGGGGGACTATGGCTACACCTTC	CASRPSRGDYGYTF
-	TRBV7-9	-	TRBJ1-1	TGTGCCAGCAGTAATTACGAAAGCGCTGAAGCTTTCTTT	CASSNYESAEAFF
-	TRBV30	-	TRBJ1-6	TGTGCCTGGAGTCAACCCCCGGGCCCCCTCCACTTT	CAWSQPPGPLHF
TRBD1	TRBV6-4	-	TRBJ2-1	TGTGCCAGCAGTGTAGGGACAGGGGGAAAGGATGAGCAGTTCTTC	CASSVGTGGKDEQFF
-	TRBV5-4	-	TRBJ2-1	TGTGCCAGCAGCTCCAATTTCGGAGATGAGCAGTTCTTC	CASSSNFGDEQFF
TRBD1	TRBV5-1	-	TRBJ2-1	TGCGCCAGCAGCAAGACCGGGACAGGGGGCTCGGATGAGCAGTTCTTC	CASSKTGTGGSDEQFF
-	TRBV30	-	TRBJ1-1	TGTGCCTGGAGTGGGGGGAAGGGGGAAGCTTTCTTT	CAWSGGKGEAFF
TRBD1	TRBV5-6	-	TRBJ2-2	TGTGCCAGCAGCTTCGGACAGGGTGTCACCGGGGAGCTGTTTTTT	CASSFGQGVTGELFF
TRBD1	TRBV30	-	TRBJ1-2	TGTGCCTGGAAAGATATTTGGACAGGGGACTATGGCTACACCTTC	CAWKDIWTGDYGYTF
TRBD1	TRBV7-2	-	TRBJ1-2	TGTGCCAGCAGACAAAAAATGAGCGGACAGGGGAACTATGGCTACACCTTC	CASRQKMSGQGNYGYTF
TRBD1	TRBV30	-	TRBJ1-2	TGTGCCTGCAGACAGGGGACTCACCGTGGCTACACCTTC	CACRQGTHRGYTF
-	TRBV28	-	TRBJ1-4	TGTGCCAGCAGTCCCTCAACTAATGAAAAACTGTTTTTT	CASSPSTNEKLFF
-	TRBV7-9	-	TRBJ2-7	TGTGCCAGCAATTCGGGGGTCGAGCAGTACTTC	CASNSGVEQYF
-	TRBV6-5	once	TRBJ1-2	TGTGCCAGCAGTTACGGAACGGAATTCTATGGCTACACCTTC	CASSYGTEFYGYTF
-	TRBV2	-	TRBJ2-3	TGTGCCAGCAGTTCCTCTCCAGGGGGGACGAGCACAGATACGCAGTATTTT	CASSSSPGGTSTDTQYF
-	TRBV6-1	-	TRBJ2-7	TGTGCAGAAGCAGCGGTAGGGGGGAGTCCCTACGAGCAGTACTTC	CAEAAVGGSPYEQYF
-	TRBV30	-	TRBJ1-2	TGTGCCTGGAGTGTGGGATATGACTATGGCTACACCTTC	CAWSVGYDYGYTF
-	TRBV5-3	-	TRBJ2-7	TGTGCCAGAAGTCTCCGGGCTTCGAAAAGGGAGGACGAGCAGTACTTC	CARSLRASKREDEQYF
-	TRBV7-3	-	TRBJ1-1	TGTGCCAGCAGCTTAAGCGGTTTGGGGAGCACTGAAGCTTTCTTT	CASSLSGLGSTEAFF
-	TRBV6-5	-	TRBJ1-1	TGTGCCAGCAGTCCAGGGTACAGGGCTTTCTTT	CASSPGYRAFF
TRBD2	TRBV4-1	-	TRBJ2-1	TGCGCCAGCAGCCAAGTATTTAGCGGGAGGTACAATGAGCAGTTCTTC	CASSQVFSGRYNEQFF
TRBD1	TRBV7-2	-	TRBJ1-5	TGTGCCAGCAGCCTAGAACCCGGACAGGGGGGAGCCGGGACCCAGCATTTT	CASSLEPGQGGAGTQHF
TRBD1	TRBV11-2	-	TRBJ1-6	TGTGCCAGCAGGCCTAACAGGGGACGGACACCCCTCCACTTT	CASRPNRGRTPLHF
-	TRBV27	-	TRBJ1-4	TGTGCCAGCAGGGGGCAACCTAATGAAAAACTGTTTTTT	CASRGQPNEKLFF
-	TRBV19	-	TRBJ2-5	TGTGCCAGTAGTATTGGAGGGGTGTTAGAGACCCAGTACTTC	CASSIGGVLETQYF
-	TRBV6-5	-	TRBJ2-5	TGTGCCAGCCGGAGGGGGCAGGAGACCCAGTACTTC	CASRRGQETQYF
-	TRBV6-5	-	TRBJ2-7	TGTGCCAGCATCCAGCCAGGCTCCTACGAGCAGTACTTC	CASIQPGSYEQYF
-	TRBV28	-	TRBJ1-5	TGTGCCAGCAGTGTGGGGAACTTGCATCAGCCCCAGCATTTT	CASSVGNLHQPQHF
TRBD1	TRBV6-1	-	TRBJ1-6	TGTGCCAGCTCGGGACAGGGGTATTCACCCCTCCACTTT	CASSGQGYSPLHF
-	TRBV5-4	-	TRBJ1-4	TGTGCCAGCAGCGCGGGGTCGTATGAAAAACTGTTTTTT	CASSAGSYEKLFF
-	TRBV11-3	once	TRBJ2-3	TGTGCCAGCAGCTTAAGCGGAGCCACAGATACGCAGTATTTT	CASSLSGATDTQYF
-	TRBV6-1	-	TRBJ2-5	TGTGCCAGCACCCCCAAGGGACTCTCGCGGGGGACCCAGTACTTC	CASTPKGLSRGTQYF
-	TRBV27	-	TRBJ2-1	TGTGCCAGCAGTTTACTAGATTTCGTGGGTGAGCAGTTCTTC	CASSLLDFVGEQFF
-	TRBV7-2	-	TRBJ2-2	TGTGCCAGCTGTCCCAGCGGGCACAACACCGGGGAGCTGTTTTTT	CASCPSGHNTGELFF
TRBD2	TRBV10-3	-	TRBJ2-3	TGTGCCATCAGTTGGCGGGGGGGCCCATTATCCACAGATACGCAGTATTTT	CAISWRGGPLSTDTQYF
-	TRBV27	-	TRBJ1-4	TGTGCCAGCAGTACAGGATTGACTAATGAAAAACTGTTTTTT	CASSTGLTNEKLFF
-	TRBV6-6	once	TRBJ2-1	TGTGCCAGCAGTTCCGTAGGCCTCTACAATGAGCAGTTCTTC	CASSSVGLYNEQFF
-	TRBV2	once	TRBJ1-1	TGTGCCAGCAACCGAGACAGCCAAGAGACTGAAGCTTTCTTT	CASNRDSQETEAFF
-	TRBV5-8	-	TRBJ1-6	TGTGCCAGCATCCCGGGTTCGGGTTCACCCCTCCACTTT	CASIPGSGSPLHF
TRBD1	TRBV2	-	TRBJ2-7	TGTGCCAGCAGGGCAGGGGGCGCAACCGAGCAGTACTTC	CASRAGGATEQYF
TRBD2	TRBV30	-	TRBJ2-1	TGTGCCTGGAGTGTACGGGGGGGTGAGCAGTTCTTC	CAWSVRGGEQFF
-	TRBV7-6	-	TRBJ2-5	TGTGCCAGCAGCCCTCCCTTTGGATCCGGGCGAGGGGAGACCCAGTACTTC	CASSPPFGSGRGETQYF
-	TRBV10-1	-	TRBJ2-7	TGCGCCAGCAGTGACCCCCGGGGCTCGATCTACGAGCAGTACTTC	CASSDPRGSIYEQYF
TRBD2	TRBV5-1	-	TRBJ2-1	TGCGCCAGCAGCTTGACGGCTAGCGGGTTCCCCTACAATGAGCAGTTCTTC	CASSLTASGFPYNEQFF
TRBD1	TRBV27	once	TRBJ1-6	TGTGCCAGCACCTTTGGGGGACAGGCAAATTCACCCCTCCACTTT	CASTFGGQANSPLHF
TRBD2	TRBV19	once	TRBJ2-7	TGTGCCAGTACCGCCGGGACTATTGGGGGCGAGCAGTACTTC	CASTAGTIGGEQYF
TRBD2	TRBV18	-	TRBJ2-5	TGTGCCAGCTCACCGGCCGCTAGCGGGAGTTATGAGACCCAGTACTTC	CASSPAASGSYETQYF
TRBD1	TRBV19	-	TRBJ1-2	TGTGCCAGTAGAAACCAGGGGGCGCTTGGTAACTATGGCTACACCTTC	CASRNQGALGNYGYTF
-	TRBV7-9	-	TRBJ2-7	TGTGCCAGCAGCTTAGGACAGCCTGGGGTCGACGAGCAGTACTTC	CASSLGQPGVDEQYF
-	TRBV5-6	-	TRBJ1-3	TGTGCCAGCAGCTCGGGGACAACTTTATCAGGAAACACCATATATTTT	CASSSGTTLSGNTIYF
TRBD2	TRBV10-1	-	TRBJ2-3	TGCGCCAGCAGTGAGTCGGCTAGCGGGGGCGCAGATACGCAGTATTTT	CASSESASGGADTQYF
-	TRBV19	-	TRBJ1-5	TGTGCCAGTAGGCAAACTAATCAGCCCCAGCATTTT	CASRQTNQPQHF
-	TRBV12-5	-	TRBJ2-7	TGTGCTAGTGGTCTCTCACTTAAGGAGCAGTACTTC	CASGLSLKEQYF
-	TRBV10-1	-	TRBJ1-5	TGCGCCAGCAGTGAATACGTCTTGGGGCCCCAGCATTTT	CASSEYVLGPQHF